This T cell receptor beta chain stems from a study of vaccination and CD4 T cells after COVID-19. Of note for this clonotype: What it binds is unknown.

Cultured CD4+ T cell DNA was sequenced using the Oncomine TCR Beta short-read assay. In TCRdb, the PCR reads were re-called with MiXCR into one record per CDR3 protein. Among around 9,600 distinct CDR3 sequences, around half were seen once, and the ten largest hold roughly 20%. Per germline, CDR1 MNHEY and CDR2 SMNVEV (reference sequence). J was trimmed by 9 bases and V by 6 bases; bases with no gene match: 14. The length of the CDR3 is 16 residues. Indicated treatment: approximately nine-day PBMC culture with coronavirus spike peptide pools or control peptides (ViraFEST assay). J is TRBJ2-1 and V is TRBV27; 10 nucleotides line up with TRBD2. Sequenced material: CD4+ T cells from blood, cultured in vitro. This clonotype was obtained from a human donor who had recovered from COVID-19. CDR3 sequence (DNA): TGTGCCAGCAGCCCCAGACTAGCGGGTAATAGCGGTGAGCAGTTCTTC. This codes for CASSPRLAGNSGEQFF.